Following are 2 T cell receptor beta chains from one sample sequenced in a study of OX40 agonist ivuxolimab in advanced cancers. The data were produced by immunoSEQ multiplex PCR, yet TCRdb's version contains in-frame clones alone and is incomplete. The data show fewer than 80,000 clones, 85% seen once. Source: CD4+ or CD8+ T cells sorted from blood, taken in a trial of the OX40 agonist ivuxolimab. Receptor source: an adult with an advanced solid tumor such as melanoma, head and neck, liver or kidney cancer.

This clone occurred once. The genes are TRBV7-3 and TRBJ2-5; TRBD1 might be the D (5 bases). The J call may be incorrect, as the DNA end agrees better with TRBJ2-7. The CDR3 consists of 13 residues. In germline, CDR1 is SGHTA, CDR2 FQGTGA. The chain's CDR3 is CASSPGALYEQYF. The DNA for the CDR3 is TGTGCCAGCAGCCCTGGGGCCCTCTACGAGCAGTACTTC.

This chain connects TRBV5-1 to TRBJ2-1; TRBD1 aligns across 8 bases. Germline lookup yields CDR1 SGHRS and CDR2 YFSETQ. This CDR3 region has 15 residues. J was trimmed by 4 bases and V by 4 bases; bases with no gene match: 7. CDR3 bases: TGCGCCAGCAGCCCTCGACAGGGGTCGTACAATGAGCAGTTCTTC. This translates into CASSPRQGSYNEQFF.